This T cell receptor beta chain is from a study of blood T cell repertoires in COVID-19. Study-level information: The origin of the acute and convalescent COVID-19 samples was the United States, Italy and Spain.

Source study methods: The authors estimated nucleated cell counts from reference gene primer amplification. Produced via immunoSEQ multiplex PCR; TCRdb's table is partial and in-frame only. V and J calls and clone size come straight from that table; D and trimming were deduced from the DNA. The repertoire holds a few hundred thousand clones, with around 89% as singletons. Participants were aged about 18 to 100 years, lived in 25 or so US areas, and enrolled virtually. V gave up 1 base and J gave up 6 bases, with 10 bases separating them. Germline CDR1 is MGHRA and CDR2 is YSYEKL. There are 14 residues in the CDR3.

Sequencing was carried out using PBMCs or T cells enriched from blood (not recorded which). The sequence came from a woman aged 18-29 years who had recovered from COVID-19. The chain has TRBV4-1 and TRBJ2-4, with TRBD1 as a possible D gene (6 bases). CDR3: CASSQVGQANIQYF. Written as DNA, the CDR3 is TGCGCCAGCAGCCAAGTGGGACAAGCAAACATTCAGTACTTC.